Each of the 9 T cell receptor beta chains below was sequenced from the same sample in a study of shared clonotypes between healthy human individuals. Sequencing used immunoSEQ multiplex PCR; TCRdb keeps in-frame clones, though not all of them. The data contain roughly 640,000 clones, approximately 79% of them singletons. The source material was memory CD4+ T cells sorted from blood. Subset meaning: CD45RA-negative fraction. These receptors were taken from a woman in her twenties or thirties in good health.

Concerning this clone itself: Within the sample, other DNA sequences also encode this same CDR3. The chain is built from TRBV28 and TRBJ2-2, with D maybe TRBD1 (5 bases). The CDR3 runs to 14 residues. The V end lost 7 bases, the J end lost 4 bases, and 13 bases lay between the germline ends. CDR1 is MDHEN, CDR2 SYDVKM, per germline. CDR3 sequence: CASTAGLSTGELFF. CDR3 nucleotides: TGTGCCAGCACCGCAGGGCTTAGCACCGGGGAGCTGTTTTTT.

The chain couples TRBV6-1 to TRBJ2-1, with D perhaps given as TRBD1 or TRBD2 (5 bases each). The CDR3 has 14 residues. The V end was cut by 7 bases, the J end by 3 bases, with 13 bases between. Germline V gives CDR1 MNHNS, CDR2 SASEGT. The CDR3 reads CASNRGTSYNEQFF. The DNA of the CDR3 is TGTGCCAGCAACCGAGGGACCAGCTACAATGAGCAGTTCTTC.

The chain employs TRBV6-1 and TRBJ1-5; TRBD1 matches 9 bases. The V gene end was trimmed by 8 bases and the J gene end by 2 bases; junction bases not matched to a gene: 4. The CDR3 covers 14 residues. Germline V gene data show CDR1 as MNHNS and CDR2 as SASEGT. In DNA, the CDR3 is TGTGCCAGCCTACAGGGGGCGGGCAATCAGCCCCAGCATTTT. Encoded protein: CASLQGAGNQPQHF.

On this clone: A junction boundary mismatches the germline segment, possibly from a read error. This chain connects TRBV6-5 to TRBJ2-3, with TRBD2 identical over 8 bases. CDR1 and CDR2 from the germline V gene are MNHEY and SVGAGI. This CDR3 comprises 16 residues. CDR3 region: CTSSYRAGVSTDTQYF. In nucleotides, the CDR3 is TGTACCAGCAGTTATCGAGCGGGAGTTAGCACAGATACGCAGTATTTT.

This chain uses TRBV18 with TRBJ1-2; D is perhaps TRBD1 (6 bases). Germline CDR1 is KGHSH and CDR2 is LQKENI. Trimming cost V 6 bases and J 3 bases, with 14 bases left between them. This CDR3 region has 14 residues. CDR3 DNA: TGTGCCAGCTCCCTAGACAGGAATGACTATGGCTACACCTTC. This codes for CASSLDRNDYGYTF.

The V gene is TRBV11-2, the J gene TRBJ1-4; D uncertain. Germline CDR1 reads SGHAT; CDR2 reads FQNNGV. The V end lost 1 base, the J end lost 4 bases, and 7 bases lay between the germline ends. The CDR3 is made up of 14 amino acids. The CDR3: CASSLGLVNEKLFF. CDR3 coding DNA: TGTGCCAGCAGCTTAGGTCTCGTTAATGAAAAACTGTTTTTT.

This clone has only a few counts. The chain recombines TRBV21-1 with TRBJ2-3; TRBD2 is the table's D call, not checked against the DNA. TRBV21-1 is recorded as a pseudogene. This CDR3 spans 19 amino acids. The CDR3 spells CASSKVKTSVLAGADTQYF. CDR3 nucleotides: TGTGCCAGCAGCAAGGTCAAGACGTCCGTACTAGCGGGAGCAGATACGCAGTATTTT.

The V gene is TRBV28, the J gene TRBJ1-5, with a weak D call TRBD1 (5 bases). This CDR3 has 18 residues. Trimming left V 6 bases short and J 0 bases short, with 21 bases between. CDR1 is MDHEN, CDR2 SYDVKM, per germline. The CDR3 spells CASRRPTGTGYSNQPQHF. In DNA, the CDR3 is TGTGCCAGCAGACGCCCCACCGGGACGGGATATAGCAATCAGCCCCAGCATTTT.

Note on this clone: This may be a read error, as it is one base from a much larger clone. The same CDR3 also results from other DNA sequences found in this sample. The V gene is TRBV7-9, the J gene TRBJ1-1; tentatively, D is TRBD1 (5 bases). The CDR3 has 13 amino acids. V was clipped by 5 bases and J by 1 base, with 8 bases between them. Germline V lookup: CDR1 SEHNR, CDR2 FQNEAQ (reference sequence). The CDR3 sequence: CASSRQGNTEAFF. For the CDR3, the DNA is TGTGCCAGCAGCCGGCAGGGGAACACTGAAGCTTTCTTT.